This TCR beta chain is from a study of shared clonotypes between healthy human individuals. As for the study in general: Per-donor plates numbered three CD4 naive, three CD4 memory, two CD8 naive and one CD8 memory. The study's findings and limits: In contrast to clonotypes shared by all four donors, non-shared clonotypes had lower generation probabilities.

This clone was detected once. Its antigen is currently unknown. The CDR3 has 16 residues. Germline values: CDR1 SGHTA, CDR2 FQGNSA. V trimming: 2 bases; J trimming: 4 bases; junction bases outside the gene matches: 5. On sorted subsets, replicate PCRs used 150 to 250 ng DNA, or tens of thousands of T cell genomes. Method: immunoSEQ multiplex PCR; TCRdb's copy keeps in-frame clones and lacks some. The table has 2 million to 2.5 million clones, roughly 93% seen once. V and J are TRBV7-2 and TRBJ2-1; 10 bases line up with TRBD2. The material sequenced was naive CD4+ T cells from PBMCs. Indicated subset: CD45RA+ positively selected. This TCR derives from a man aged 18 to 30 in good health. Some clones in this sample may be carry-over from other donors' samples. DNA of the CDR3: TGTGCCAGCAGCTTACTTAGCGGGAGGCTTTACAATGAGCAGTTCTTC. It yields the protein CASSLLSGRLYNEQFF.